A single T cell receptor beta chain is shown here with its context. The data stem from a study of blood T cell repertoires in COVID-19. Overall study: The United States, Italy and Spain were the sources of the acute and convalescent COVID-19 samples. T cells, B-cell-depleted T cells, or PBMCs supplied cDNA or gDNA.

Germline V gene lookup returns CDR1 KGHDR and CDR2 SFDVKD. This CDR3 has 20 amino acids. Trimming took 3 bases from V and 0 from J; bases not matched to a gene: 12. Produced via immunoSEQ multiplex PCR; TCRdb's table is partial and in-frame only. The sample carries 150,000 to 180,000 clones, around 84% recorded once. Sequencing was performed on peripheral blood. This TCR came from a man older than 75 with acute or convalescent COVID-19. The chain is built from TRBV24-1 and TRBJ2-1; 11 bases map to TRBD1. The CDR3 sequence: CATSDETGTGGSGSYNEQFF. The CDR3 bases are TGTGCCACCAGTGATGAGACCGGGACAGGGGGGAGTGGCTCCTACAATGAGCAGTTCTTC.